These 10 T cell receptor beta chains came from one sample sequenced in a study of T cells in Graves' hyperthyroidism and ophthalmopathy. Researchers took RNA transcripts and amplified the TCR beta CDR3 regions from them. Primed by the HTBI set, a first-round RT-PCR was run on the TCR CDR3. In TCRdb, the multiplex PCR reads were re-called with MiXCR into one record per CDR3 protein. The sample yields hundreds of thousands of distinct CDR3 sequences, around 13% seen once. Sequences were obtained from blood. The receptors come from a woman between 35 and 50 years old with Graves' hyperthyroidism.

This clonotype was picked up many times. The chain is built from TRBV3-1 and TRBJ2-7; the D gene is possibly TRBD1 (6 bases). Germline CDR1 and CDR2: LGHDT and YNNKEL (reference sequence). The CDR3 is 14 amino acids. V was cut by 3 bases and J by 1 base, with 10 bases left in between. The CDR3 sequence is CASSQSQGSYEQYF. As DNA, the CDR3 is TGTGCCAGCAGCCAGTCACAGGGTTCCTACGAGCAGTACTTC.

This clonotype turned up a few times. This chain links TRBV3-1 with TRBJ1-3; D perhaps matches TRBD1 (6 bases). The CDR3 sequence is 14 residues long. Trimming removed 5 bases from V and 4 bases from J, with 12 bases in between. Germline V lookup: CDR1 LGHDT, CDR2 YNNKEL (reference sequence). The CDR3 nucleotides are TGTGCCAGCAGCAGCACAGGGTTGGGAAACACCATATATTTT. It specifies CASSSTGLGNTIYF.

The chain links TRBV6-2 or TRBV6-3 to TRBJ2-7; 10 positions match TRBD2. This CDR3 comprises 15 residues. V lost 5 bases, J lost 6 bases, and 10 bases stayed unmatched. The germline CDR1 and CDR2 sequences are MNHEY and SVGEGT. This CDR3 reads CASSHGLAGVFEQYF. The CDR3 coding sequence is TGTGCCAGCAGTCACGGGCTAGCGGGAGTTTTCGAGCAGTACTTC.

This clonotype was seen a handful of times. This chain links TRBV24-1 with TRBJ1-2; weak D call: TRBD1 (6 bases). Germline CDR1 and CDR2: KGHDR and SFDVKD. This CDR3 contains 13 residues. Trimming removed 5 bases at V and 8 bases at J, with 14 bases between. The CDR3 is CATSAGAVRGYTF. The CDR3, as DNA: TGTGCCACCAGTGCAGGGGCTGTGAGGGGCTACACCTTC.

This clonotype was observed a handful of times. V gene TRBV28 combines with J gene TRBJ2-7; perhaps D is TRBD1 or TRBD2 (5 bases each). The CDR3 totals 17 residues. Germline V gene lookup returns CDR1 MDHEN and CDR2 SYDVKM. V shed 7 bases and J shed 2 bases, with 24 bases lying between them. CDR3 coding DNA: TGTGCCAGCAAAACCCACGAAATGGGGGAGATGACCTACGAGCAGTACTTC. It is translated as CASKTHEMGEMTYEQYF.

This clonotype was recorded at least ten times. V and J are TRBV11-2 and TRBJ2-3; TRBD2 agrees at 8 bases. After removal of 2 bases from V and 3 bases from J, the junction contained 7 bases not matched to a gene. Looked up from germline, CDR1 is SGHAT and CDR2 is FQNNGV. The CDR3 length is 16 residues. The CDR3 DNA sequence: TGTGCCAGCAGCTTATCCCAATTAGCGGGGACAGATACGCAGTATTTT. This codes for CASSLSQLAGTDTQYF.

The chain is built from TRBV5-6 and TRBJ1-2; 9 nucleotides match TRBD1. The junction had 5 bases not matched to a gene; V was cut back by 1 base and J by 7 bases. Looked up from germline, CDR1 is SGHDT and CDR2 is YYEEEE. The CDR3 spans 14 residues. CDR3 sequence: CASSLWDRVIGYTF. CDR3 nucleotides: TGTGCCAGCAGCTTGTGGGACAGGGTTATTGGCTACACCTTC.

Concerning this clonotype: It may be a read error: a sequence one base away is much more abundant. The gene calls are TRBV11-2 and TRBJ2-1; 9 bases line up with TRBD2. The CDR3 runs to 16 residues. Germline CDR1 SGHAT, CDR2 FQNNGV. In DNA form, the CDR3 reads TGTGCCAGCAGCCCAAATAGCGGGAGCACCCACAATGAGCAGCTCTTC. This gives the protein CASSPNSGSTHNEQLF. Using reference TRBV11-2 and TRBJ2-1 for the parts outside the CDR3, the full variable domain is EAGVAQSPRYKIIEKRQSVAFWCNPISGHATLYWYQQILGQGPKLLIQFQNNGVVDDSQLPKDRFSAERLKGVDSTLKIQPAKLEDSAVYLCASSPNSGSTHNEQLFGPGTRLTVL.

The CDR3 loop is CASSVTARVRGTDTQYF. For the CDR3, the DNA is TGTGCCAGCAGTGTCACCGCCCGAGTGAGGGGCACAGATACGCAGTATTTT. This rearrangement joins TRBV6-1 to TRBJ2-3; TRBD2 is a possible D gene (5 bases). CDR3 length: 17 residues. The V end lost 4 bases, the J end lost 1 base, and 18 bases lay between the germline ends. CDR1 and CDR2 (germline): MNHNS, SASEGT.

The J gene is TRBJ1-1, the V gene TRBV7-2, with D unclear. CDR3 size: 12 residues. Germline V gene sequence: CDR1 SGHTA, CDR2 FQGNSA. V lost 4 bases, J lost 7 bases, and 10 bases lay in between. CDR3 in DNA: TGTGCCAGCAGCTCCCCCGAAAGTGAAGCTTTCTTT. It translates to CASSSPESEAFF.